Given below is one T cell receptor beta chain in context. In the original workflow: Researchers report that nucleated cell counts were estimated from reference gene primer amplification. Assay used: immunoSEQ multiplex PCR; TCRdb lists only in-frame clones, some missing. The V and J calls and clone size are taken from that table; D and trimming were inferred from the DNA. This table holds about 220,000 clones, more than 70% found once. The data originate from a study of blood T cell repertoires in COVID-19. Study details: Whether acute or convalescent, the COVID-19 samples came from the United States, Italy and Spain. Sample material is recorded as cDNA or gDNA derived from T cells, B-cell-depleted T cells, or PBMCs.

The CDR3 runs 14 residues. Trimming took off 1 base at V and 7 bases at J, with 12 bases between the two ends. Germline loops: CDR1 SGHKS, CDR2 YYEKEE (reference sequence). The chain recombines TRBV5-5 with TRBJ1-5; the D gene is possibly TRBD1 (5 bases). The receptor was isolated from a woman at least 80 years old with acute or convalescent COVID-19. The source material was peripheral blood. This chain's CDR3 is CASSLLGGRQPQHF. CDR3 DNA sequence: TGTGCCAGCAGCTTGTTGGGGGGACGCCAGCCCCAGCATTTT.